These 19 T cell receptor beta chains were all obtained from the same sample, sequenced in a study of tumor-infiltrating lymphocytes in localized non-small cell lung cancer. Clones were read by immunoSEQ multiplex PCR, and TCRdb kept only the in-frame ones, dropping some. The table shows 9,500 to 15,000 clones, with 78% occurring only once. The sequencing sample was made of lung tumor tissue. These receptors were obtained from a human donor with non-small cell lung cancer.

The chain is built from TRBV5-5 and TRBJ2-7; D is undetermined. The germline V gene has CDR1 SGHKS and CDR2 YYEKEE (reference sequence). CDR3 length: 11 residues. V dropped 1 base and J dropped 4 bases, with 3 bases sitting between them. DNA of the CDR3: TGTGCCAGCAGCTTGCCTTACGAGCAGTACTTC. It specifies CASSLPYEQYF.

The genes are TRBV7-9 and TRBJ1-1; 7 bases are shared with TRBD1. This CDR3 has 14 amino acids. Germline V gene lookup returns CDR1 SEHNR and CDR2 FQNEAQ (reference sequence). Trimming cost V 4 bases and J 4 bases; bases outside gene matches: 6. The chain's CDR3 is CASSSGGLSTEAFF. Here the CDR3 DNA reads TGTGCCAGCAGCTCAGGGGGTTTGAGCACTGAAGCTTTCTTT. Looking up the rest from reference TRBV7-9 and TRBJ1-1 gives the full variable domain: DTGVSQNPRHKITKRGQNVTFRCDPISEHNRLYWYRQTLGQGPEFLTYFQNEAQLEKSRLLSDRFSAERPKGSFSTLEIQRTEQGDSAMYLCASSSGGLSTEAFFGQGTRLTVV.

A single count supports this clone. The chain joins TRBV27 to TRBJ2-5, with TRBD1 matching 9 bases. Germline-derived CDR1 and CDR2 are MNHEY and SMNVEV (reference sequence). The CDR3 covers 15 residues. V lost 4 bases to trimming and J lost 5 bases; unmatched junction nucleotides: 8. The CDR3 DNA follows: TGTGCCAGCAGTTCATCGACAGGGGGACGCGAGACCCAGTACTTC. This translates into CASSSSTGGRETQYF.

This clone was counted once. This sequence joins TRBV7-2 and TRBJ1-5; D not certain. The CDR3 has 13 amino acids. The germline CDR1 and CDR2 sequences are SGHTA and FQGNSA. The V end lost 3 bases, the J end lost 4 bases, and 7 bases lay between the germline ends. CDR3 DNA: TGTGCCAGCAGCTTTGAAGGAAATCAGCCCCAGCATTTT. Translated, it gives CASSFEGNQPQHF.

The V and J genes are TRBV10-1 and TRBJ2-7, with TRBD1 identical over 9 bases. V trimming: 3 bases; J trimming: 5 bases; junction bases outside the gene matches: 11. CDR3 length: 16 amino acids. The germline V gene has CDR1 WNHNN and CDR2 SYGVQD (reference sequence). The DNA for the CDR3 is TGCGCCAGCAGTGAATTTTTCGGGACAGGGCCACACGAGCAGTACTTC. Encoded protein: CASSEFFGTGPHEQYF.

The J gene is TRBJ2-5, the V gene TRBV7-6; D possibly uses TRBD1 or TRBD2 (5 bases each). Germline CDR1 and CDR2: SGHVS and FNYEAQ. Trimming left V 5 bases short and J 2 bases short, with 9 bases between. The CDR3 has 13 amino acids. The CDR3 loop reads CASSRGRQETQYF. The CDR3 DNA is TGTGCCAGCAGCCGGGGACGTCAAGAGACCCAGTACTTC.

V is TRBV11-2 and J is TRBJ2-5, with 10 positions matching TRBD2. J gave up 4 bases and V 3 bases, and 8 bases lay outside the gene matches. This CDR3 region has 16 residues. Germline assignment: CDR1 SGHAT and CDR2 FQNNGV. CDR3 nucleotides: TGTGCCAGCAGCTTCGCCCTAGCGGGAGTGCGAGAGACCCAGTACTTC. Its protein product is CASSFALAGVRETQYF.

This chain joins TRBV11-2 and TRBJ1-2; possibly TRBD1 for D (6 bases). From germline, CDR1 is SGHAT and CDR2 FQNNGV. This CDR3 is 17 amino acids long. Trimming took off 0 bases at V and 0 bases at J, with 14 bases between the two ends. The chain's CDR3 is CASSLDPGAVTNYGYTF. The CDR3, as DNA: TGTGCCAGCAGCTTAGACCCAGGGGCAGTTACTAACTATGGCTACACCTTC. The complete variable domain, with remaining parts taken from reference TRBV11-2 and TRBJ1-2, reads EAGVAQSPRYKIIEKRQSVAFWCNPISGHATLYWYQQILGQGPKLLIQFQNNGVVDDSQLPKDRFSAERLKGVDSTLKIQPAKLEDSAVYLCASSLDPGAVTNYGYTFGSGTRLTVV.

The rearrangement joins TRBV19 to TRBJ1-1, with D perhaps matching TRBD1 (5 bases). The V gene lost 1 base and the J gene lost 4 bases, with 13 bases spanning the gap. In germline, CDR1 is LNHDA, CDR2 SQIVND (reference sequence). The CDR3 covers 15 residues. Here the CDR3 DNA reads TGTGCCAGTAGTATAGCCAACAGGAGGATCACTGAAGCTTTCTTT. It encodes CASSIANRRITEAFF.

The rearrangement joins TRBV29-1 to TRBJ2-7, with D uncertain. V was cut by 7 bases and J by 2 bases, with 18 bases left in between. Germline CDR1 is SQVTM and CDR2 is ANQGSEA. This CDR3 is built from 14 residues. The CDR3 DNA sequence: TGCAGCGCCGTGCTCCGTCCAGGCACCTACGAGCAGTACTTC. Amino acids: CSAVLRPGTYEQYF.

The chain combines TRBV11-2 with TRBJ1-6, with D possibly being TRBD1 (6 bases). The germline V gene has CDR1 SGHAT and CDR2 FQNNGV. V lost 6 bases to trimming and J lost 8 bases, with 23 bases between them. CDR3 size: 17 residues. CDR3 sequence reads: CASRLFEGGGDDSPLHF. The CDR3 nucleotides are TGTGCCAGCAGGTTATTTGAAGGGGGGGGCGATGATTCACCCCTCCACTTT. The complete variable domain, with remaining parts taken from reference TRBV11-2 and TRBJ1-6, reads EAGVAQSPRYKIIEKRQSVAFWCNPISGHATLYWYQQILGQGPKLLIQFQNNGVVDDSQLPKDRFSAERLKGVDSTLKIQPAKLEDSAVYLCASRLFEGGGDDSPLHFGNGTRLTVT.

The chain combines TRBV6-5 with TRBJ1-2, with D uncertain. The CDR3 totals 13 residues. V lost 0 bases to trimming and J lost 5 bases, with 7 bases between them. Per the germline V gene, CDR1 is MNHEY and CDR2 is SVGAGI. As DNA, the CDR3 is TGTGCCAGCAGTTACTCGAATGGGTATGGCTACACCTTC. Translated: CASSYSNGYGYTF.

This chain links TRBV11-2 with TRBJ1-1; D possibly corresponds to TRBD1 (5 bases). V lost 4 bases to trimming and J lost 1 base, with 10 bases between them. The CDR3 consists of 14 residues. In germline, CDR1 is SGHAT, CDR2 FQNNGV. The CDR3 protein is CASSSDIANTEAFF. DNA of the CDR3: TGTGCCAGCAGCTCGGACATCGCGAACACTGAAGCTTTCTTT.

The chain carries TRBV7-2 and TRBJ2-1; 9 positions match TRBD2. J lost 10 bases, V lost 1 base, and 5 bases had no gene match. Germline V gene sequence: CDR1 SGHTA, CDR2 FQGNSA. The length of the CDR3 is 14 residues. CDR3: CASSLGLAGWEQFF. In DNA, the CDR3 is TGTGCCAGCAGCTTAGGCCTAGCGGGGTGGGAGCAGTTCTTC.

The CDR3 nucleotides read TGTGCCAGCAGTTTACCCCCCGGGGCGAATGGCTACACCTTC. This sequence encodes CASSLPPGANGYTF. The chain has TRBV28 and TRBJ1-2; possible D gene TRBD1, 5 bases. V lost 2 bases and J 6 bases, leaving 13 bases between the germline ends. The germline CDR1 and CDR2 sequences are MDHEN and SYDVKM. This CDR3 contains 14 residues.

V is TRBV14 and J is TRBJ1-2; weak D call: TRBD1 (6 bases). The CDR3 contains 17 residues. Per germline, CDR1 SGHDN and CDR2 FVKESK. Between the trimmed V and J ends, which lost 4 bases and 3 bases, there was a span of 21 bases. The CDR3 is CASSPTGTRGADYGYTF. The CDR3, as DNA: TGTGCCAGCAGCCCTACCGGGACAAGGGGCGCGGACTATGGCTACACCTTC.

There are a few counts of this clone. V usage is TRBV4-1 and J usage is TRBJ1-4; 10 bases are a match to TRBD1. V was clipped by 2 bases and J by 9 bases; unmatched bases: 6. The germline V gene has CDR1 MGHRA and CDR2 YSYEKL. The CDR3 loop spans 15 amino acids. Here the CDR3 DNA reads TGCGCCAGCAGCCAAACCGGGACAGGGGCCAAAAAACTGTTTTTT. Amino acids: CASSQTGTGAKKLFF.

The genes are TRBV19 and TRBJ1-1; 8 bases fit TRBD1. Germline lookup yields CDR1 LNHDA and CDR2 SQIVND (reference sequence). The CDR3 totals 12 residues. Trimming removed 5 bases from V and 6 bases from J; junction bases left unmatched: 2. The CDR3, as DNA: TGTGCCAGTAGTGTACAGGGGGCTGAAGCTTTCTTT. Translating it yields CASSVQGAEAFF.

This sequence joins TRBV28 and TRBJ2-7; TRBD2 might be the D (5 bases). The CDR3 has 13 amino acids. In germline, CDR1 is MDHEN, CDR2 SYDVKM. Trimming left V 8 bases short and J 0 bases short, with 11 bases between. The CDR3 DNA follows: TGTGCCAGCCTCTTGGGGAGCTCCTACGAGCAGTACTTC. This sequence encodes CASLLGSSYEQYF.